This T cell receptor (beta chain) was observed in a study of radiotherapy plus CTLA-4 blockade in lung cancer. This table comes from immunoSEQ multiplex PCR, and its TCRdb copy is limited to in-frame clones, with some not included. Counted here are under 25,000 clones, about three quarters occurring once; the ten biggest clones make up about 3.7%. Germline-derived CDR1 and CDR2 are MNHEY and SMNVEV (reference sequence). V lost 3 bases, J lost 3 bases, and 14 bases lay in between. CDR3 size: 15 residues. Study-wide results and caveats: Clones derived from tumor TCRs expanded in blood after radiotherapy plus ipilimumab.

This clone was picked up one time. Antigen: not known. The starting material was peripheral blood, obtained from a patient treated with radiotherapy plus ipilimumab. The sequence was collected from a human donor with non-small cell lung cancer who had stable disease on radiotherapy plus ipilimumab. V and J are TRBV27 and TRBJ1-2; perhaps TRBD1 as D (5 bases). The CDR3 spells CASSFAGRLDYGYTF. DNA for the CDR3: TGTGCCAGCAGTTTCGCAGGGCGGCTGGACTATGGCTACACCTTC.